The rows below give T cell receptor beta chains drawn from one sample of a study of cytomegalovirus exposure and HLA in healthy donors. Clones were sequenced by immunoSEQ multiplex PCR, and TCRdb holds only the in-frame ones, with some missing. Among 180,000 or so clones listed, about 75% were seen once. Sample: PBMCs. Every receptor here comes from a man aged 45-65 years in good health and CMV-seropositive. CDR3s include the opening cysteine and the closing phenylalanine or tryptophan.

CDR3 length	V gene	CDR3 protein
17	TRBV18	CASSPEEPRGAKNIQYF
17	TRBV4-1	CASSQVLRLAGPETQYF
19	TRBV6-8	CASSCYEEPGQGGNQPQHF
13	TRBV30	CAWSVGHRGEQYF
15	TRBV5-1	CASSSSEVFTYEQYF
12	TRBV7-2	CASGTGTYEQYF
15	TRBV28	CASSSGQVGNQPQHF
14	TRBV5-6	CASSFGQINEKLFF
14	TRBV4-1	CASSQEEGQAGYTF
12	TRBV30	CAWSDGRATQYF
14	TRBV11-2	CASSWDRGDYGYTF
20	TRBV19	CASNSPYRGGGVFGTDTQYF
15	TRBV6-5	CASSPSEPLNSPLHF
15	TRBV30	CAWSVRGGYGYEQYF
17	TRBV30	CAWSVGGTRGSTDTQYF
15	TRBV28	CASSWGPMGDQPQHF
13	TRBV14	CASSYRVNTEAFF
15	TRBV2	CASKGLAGGPDTQYF
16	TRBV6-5	CASSYGGGGLPYEQYF
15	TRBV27	CARTGKGDQFQPQHF
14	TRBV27	CASSLRQSNQPQHF
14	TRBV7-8	CASRSGQGLGGYTF
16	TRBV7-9	CASSPRQGKGQETQYF
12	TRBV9	CASSGQGYGYTF
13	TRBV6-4	CASSDSGADTQYF
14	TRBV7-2	CASSLWAGGYEQYF
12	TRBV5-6	CASSLDRVEQYF
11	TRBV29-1	CSASSGDGYTF
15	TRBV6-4	CASSDEAGGLDEQFF